The table lists the clone carrying this T cell receptor (beta chain) with a count of one. Its target is not known. The ends were cut back, 2 bases at V and 5 bases at J, with 3 bases in the middle. This CDR3 has 11 residues. CDR1 is SGHAT and CDR2 is FQNNGV in the germline V gene. The entry originates in a study of beta chain features in type 1 diabetes. Study context: Patients looked much like healthy donors when it came to age, gender and cell yields. Study outcomes and limitations: The cDNA sequencing approach could over-represent high-TCR-expressing cells. All four CD4+ subsets of Type 1 diabetes patients contained TCRB CDR3s that were moderately but significantly shorter. More deletions and fewer insertions at VDJ junctions were found in patients with type 1 diabetes.

The whole isolated RNA underwent reverse transcription, so sequencing captured expressed TCRB transcripts. The data were produced by immunoSEQ multiplex PCR, yet TCRdb's version contains in-frame clones alone and is incomplete. The repertoire has some 170,000 clones, around 63% of them found once; the top ten carry approximately 0.09%. This receptor was taken from a man aged 25-45 years with type 1 diabetes. The V and J genes are TRBV11-2 and TRBJ2-5; D gene unclear. The sequenced material came from naive CD4+ T cells from blood. This chain's CDR3 is CASSLSETQYF. Here the CDR3 DNA reads TGTGCCAGCAGCTTATCCGAGACCCAGTACTTC.